There are a few counts of the clone carrying this TCR beta chain. Using a J-beta primer mix together with a sample-barcoded 5' primer, a second PCR was run for roughly 6 to 12 cycles. In TCRdb, the 5' RACE reads were re-called with MiXCR into one record per CDR3 protein. The data hold under 800,000 distinct CDR3 sequences, with around 40% observed a single time. This sample is drawn from a study of blood T cells in healthy people across ages. Study summary: Roughly one uniquely barcoded beta molecule per two T cells was captured.

Per-sample yields of isolated PBMCs were at least 6.5 million. Total RNA was extracted at no less than 5 micrograms per sample. The CDR3 loop spans 14 amino acids. The V end was cut by 8 bases, the J end by 0 bases, with 10 bases between. Germline CDR1 reads MNHNY; CDR2 reads SVGAGI (reference sequence). The source is a woman in her sixties or seventies in good health. The chain joins TRBV6-6 to TRBJ1-4; unclear D gene. Sequenced sample: blood. CDR3 coding DNA: TGTGCCAGCCTGGATAGTGCAACTAATGAAAAACTGTTTTTT. The encoded protein is CASLDSATNEKLFF.